This T cell receptor (beta chain) was recovered during a study of vaccination and CD4 T cells after COVID-19. Study overall: Convalescent individuals exhibited SARS-CoV-2 positivity on nasal swab PCR, with about 9 mild and one severe presentation. No peptide, an HIV-1 Nef pool, or a CEFX pool was what each control culture received.

With the Oncomine TCR Beta short-read assay, DNA from cultured CD4+ T cells was sequenced. TCRdb analysed the PCR reads with MiXCR anew, one entry per CDR3 protein. This sample has more than 20,000 distinct CDR3 sequences, with roughly half found just once. This clonotype was found a few times. What it recognizes is unknown. As to treatment: roughly 10-day PBMC culture with coronavirus spike peptide pools or control peptides (ViraFEST assay). Antigen-specific T cell expansion with peptide pools preceded TCR sequencing in the ViraFEST approach. Fresh replacement IL-2 medium substituted for half the medium on days 3 and 7. The germline V gene has CDR1 KGHDR and CDR2 SFDVKD. CDR3 size: 13 residues. Between the trimmed V and J ends, which lost 0 bases and 5 bases, there was a span of 6 bases.

Input material: CD4+ T cells from blood, cultured in vitro. The rearrangement joins TRBV24-1 to TRBJ1-1, with unresolved D. The TCR was taken from a human donor who had recovered from COVID-19. The CDR3 reads CATSDLGRTEAFF. The DNA for the CDR3 is TGTGCCACCAGTGATTTGGGCAGAACTGAAGCTTTCTTT.